Reported below is one T cell receptor (beta chain). The data were obtained in a study of blood T cell repertoires in COVID-19. This table comes from immunoSEQ multiplex PCR, and its TCRdb copy is limited to in-frame clones, with some not included. The repertoire consists of some 14,000 clones, with 85% to 90% occurring once and the leading ten covering under 2.5%. CDR3 length: 17 amino acids. Germline loops: CDR1 MNHNS, CDR2 SASEGT. J gave up 0 bases and V 6 bases, and 11 bases lay outside the gene matches. V usage is TRBV6-1 and J usage is TRBJ1-5, with TRBD1 identical over 7 bases. This sequence was found in a woman between 70 and 85 years old in a cohort sampled during active or convalescent COVID-19. Sequencing was done on a sample of peripheral blood. The CDR3: CASRERGGWNSNQPQHF. CDR3 DNA sequence: TGTGCCAGCAGGGAACGAGGGGGCTGGAATAGCAATCAGCCCCAGCATTTT.